Listed below are T cell receptor beta chains from one sample, sequenced in a study of cytomegalovirus exposure and HLA in healthy donors. Some clones are missing from TCRdb's copy, which holds only in-frame ones; the method was immunoSEQ multiplex PCR. The sample includes some 270,000 clones, 75% to 85% of them seen just once. The sample comprised PBMCs. These receptors all stem from a girl aged 2 to 10 in good health and CMV-seronegative. CDR3s include the opening cysteine and the closing phenylalanine or tryptophan. A D gene is named only where the DNA matches it firmly. Size is stated for part of the rows, as once, few or many counts, or as a class when the clone is expanded.

abundance: NA
d_gene: NA
v_gene: TRBV9
j_gene: TRBJ2-5
CDR3aa: CASSVRTDQETQYF
CDR3nt: TGTGCCAGCAGCGTACGTACAGACCAAGAGACCCAGTACTTC

abundance: NA
d_gene: TRBD1
v_gene: TRBV7-7
j_gene: TRBJ2-2
CDR3aa: CASSTGGTTGELFF
CDR3nt: TGTGCCAGCTCGACAGGGGGGACCACCGGGGAGCTGTTTTTT

abundance: NA
d_gene: TRBD2
v_gene: TRBV10-3
j_gene: TRBJ2-7
CDR3aa: CAISDTREGRFYEQYF
CDR3nt: TGTGCCATCAGTGATACCAGGGAGGGGCGCTTCTACGAGCAGTACTTC

abundance: few
d_gene: NA
v_gene: TRBV4-1
j_gene: TRBJ2-2
CDR3aa: CASSRPDSRGELFF
CDR3nt: TGCGCCAGCAGCCGTCCGGACAGCCGCGGGGAGCTGTTTTTT

abundance: NA
d_gene: NA
v_gene: TRBV19
j_gene: TRBJ2-5
CDR3aa: CASSSIISGFQETQYF
CDR3nt: TGTGCCAGTAGTTCCATTATCAGCGGATTTCAAGAGACCCAGTACTTC

abundance: NA
d_gene: TRBD2
v_gene: TRBV5-1
j_gene: TRBJ2-2
CDR3aa: CASSSRTSGGSNTGELFF
CDR3nt: TGCGCCAGCAGCTCGAGGACTAGCGGGGGATCGAACACCGGGGAGCTGTTTTTT

abundance: once
d_gene: TRBD1
v_gene: TRBV13
j_gene: TRBJ1-4
CDR3aa: CASSARTGGGEKLFF
CDR3nt: TGTGCCAGCAGCGCTCGGACAGGGGGCGGTGAAAAACTGTTTTTT

abundance: few
d_gene: NA
v_gene: TRBV25-1
j_gene: TRBJ2-4
CDR3aa: CASSESGGLNIQYF
CDR3nt: TGTGCCAGCAGTGAATCGGGGGGCTTAAACATTCAGTACTTC

abundance: NA
d_gene: TRBD1
v_gene: TRBV6-5
j_gene: TRBJ1-2
CDR3aa: CASSSSTGRKVYGYTF
CDR3nt: TGTGCCAGCAGTTCCTCGACAGGGAGGAAAGTGTATGGCTACACCTTC

abundance: NA
d_gene: NA
v_gene: TRBV19
j_gene: TRBJ2-1
CDR3aa: CASSTYNEQFF
CDR3nt: TGTGCCAGTAGTACTTACAATGAGCAGTTCTTC

abundance: NA
d_gene: NA
v_gene: TRBV7-7
j_gene: TRBJ2-3
CDR3aa: CASSLAGARTDTQYF
CDR3nt: TGTGCCAGCAGCTTAGCAGGGGCTCGCACAGATACGCAGTATTTT

abundance: NA
d_gene: TRBD2
v_gene: TRBV7-2
j_gene: TRBJ2-1
CDR3aa: CASSQLAGRGEQFF
CDR3nt: TGTGCCAGCAGCCAGCTAGCGGGGCGGGGTGAGCAGTTCTTC

abundance: NA
d_gene: TRBD1
v_gene: TRBV6-6
j_gene: TRBJ1-2
CDR3aa: CASSYSTGSVNYGYTF
CDR3nt: TGTGCCAGCAGTTACTCGACAGGGAGCGTTAACTATGGCTACACCTTC

abundance: NA
d_gene: NA
v_gene: TRBV6-1
j_gene: TRBJ2-5
CDR3aa: CASSEEVLAGTQYF
CDR3nt: TGTGCCAGCAGTGAAGAGGTACTAGCCGGGACCCAGTACTTC

abundance: few
d_gene: TRBD1
v_gene: TRBV10-3
j_gene: TRBJ2-3
CDR3aa: CAISGTGMGSDTQYF
CDR3nt: TGTGCCATCAGTGGGACAGGTATGGGCTCAGATACGCAGTATTTT

abundance: NA
d_gene: NA
v_gene: TRBV28
j_gene: TRBJ2-2
CDR3aa: CASSPTGRTGELFF
CDR3nt: TGTGCCAGCAGCCCGACAGGGAGGACCGGGGAGCTGTTTTTT

abundance: NA
d_gene: TRBD1
v_gene: TRBV10-3
j_gene: TRBJ1-5
CDR3aa: CATYSGQGYQPQHF
CDR3nt: TGTGCCACCTACTCGGGACAGGGATATCAGCCCCAGCATTTT

abundance: NA
d_gene: TRBD1
v_gene: TRBV27
j_gene: TRBJ2-7
CDR3aa: CASTRGTGAYEQYF
CDR3nt: TGTGCCAGCACCCGGGGAACAGGGGCCTACGAGCAGTACTTC

abundance: few
d_gene: NA
v_gene: TRBV30
j_gene: TRBJ2-5
CDR3aa: CAWSLGGGQETQYF
CDR3nt: TGTGCCTGGAGTCTAGGGGGGGGCCAAGAGACCCAGTACTTC

abundance: NA
d_gene: NA
v_gene: TRBV21-1
j_gene: TRBJ2-2
CDR3aa: CASRLTGNTGELFF
CDR3nt: TGTGCCAGCAGGTTGACAGGGAACACCGGGGAGCTGTTTTTT

abundance: NA
d_gene: TRBD2
v_gene: TRBV10-3
j_gene: TRBJ2-7
CDR3aa: CAISDPGTSGRAEQYF
CDR3nt: TGTGCCATCAGTGACCCGGGGACTAGCGGGAGGGCCGAGCAGTACTTC

abundance: NA
d_gene: NA
v_gene: TRBV9
j_gene: TRBJ1-5
CDR3aa: CASSRGGDRTSGPQHF
CDR3nt: TGTGCCAGCAGCAGGGGGGGTGACAGGACCTCAGGGCCCCAGCATTTT

abundance: NA
d_gene: NA
v_gene: TRBV30
j_gene: TRBJ1-1
CDR3aa: CAWSGGPRRRAFF
CDR3nt: TGTGCCTGGAGCGGGGGGCCTCGACGGCGGGCTTTCTTT

abundance: NA
d_gene: TRBD1
v_gene: TRBV19
j_gene: TRBJ1-5
CDR3aa: CASSTRQGGQPQHF
CDR3nt: TGTGCCAGTAGTACCCGACAGGGCGGTCAGCCCCAGCATTTT

abundance: NA
d_gene: NA
v_gene: TRBV2
j_gene: TRBJ2-7
CDR3aa: CASRTLAYEQYF
CDR3nt: TGTGCCAGCAGAACACTAGCCTACGAGCAGTACTTC

abundance: NA
d_gene: NA
v_gene: TRBV6-5
j_gene: TRBJ2-5
CDR3aa: CASSYWWERRQETQYF
CDR3nt: TGTGCCAGCAGTTATTGGTGGGAGCGCCGCCAAGAGACCCAGTACTTC

abundance: NA
d_gene: TRBD1
v_gene: TRBV10-3
j_gene: TRBJ1-2
CDR3aa: CAIRPPGQANYGYTF
CDR3nt: TGTGCCATCAGACCCCCGGGACAGGCTAACTATGGCTACACCTTC

abundance: NA
d_gene: NA
v_gene: TRBV7-2
j_gene: TRBJ2-1
CDR3aa: CASSLVGPGYNEQFF
CDR3nt: TGTGCCAGCAGCTTAGTAGGGCCGGGGTACAATGAGCAGTTCTTC

abundance: NA
d_gene: TRBD2
v_gene: TRBV9
j_gene: TRBJ2-3
CDR3aa: CASSVPLAGGVLHPDTQYF
CDR3nt: TGTGCCAGCAGCGTACCGCTAGCGGGAGGGGTCCTCCACCCAGATACGCAGTATTTT

abundance: NA
d_gene: TRBD2
v_gene: TRBV28
j_gene: TRBJ2-7
CDR3aa: CASSLYTLAGPYEQYF
CDR3nt: TGTGCCAGCAGTTTATATACGCTAGCGGGACCCTACGAGCAGTACTTC

abundance: once
d_gene: NA
v_gene: TRBV9
j_gene: TRBJ2-2
CDR3aa: CASSVSTGGTNTGELFF
CDR3nt: TGTGCCAGCAGCGTAAGCACCGGGGGAACGAACACCGGGGAGCTGTTTTTT

abundance: once
d_gene: TRBD1
v_gene: TRBV28
j_gene: TRBJ2-2
CDR3aa: CASTISGGSTGELFF
CDR3nt: TGTGCCAGCACAATTTCAGGGGGTAGTACCGGGGAGCTGTTTTTT

abundance: NA
d_gene: TRBD2
v_gene: TRBV7-8
j_gene: TRBJ2-7
CDR3aa: CASSLNSGRQSSEQYF
CDR3nt: TGTGCCAGCAGCTTAAACAGCGGGAGGCAAAGTAGCGAGCAGTACTTC

abundance: NA
d_gene: NA
v_gene: TRBV28
j_gene: TRBJ1-2
CDR3aa: CATRITGTYGYTF
CDR3nt: TGTGCCACCCGTATCACAGGGACCTATGGCTACACCTTC

abundance: few
d_gene: TRBD2
v_gene: TRBV6-1
j_gene: TRBJ2-1
CDR3aa: CASRERETYNEQFF
CDR3nt: TGTGCCAGCAGGGAGCGGGAAACCTACAATGAGCAGTTCTTC

abundance: NA
d_gene: NA
v_gene: TRBV18
j_gene: TRBJ1-1
CDR3aa: CASSPPGHLNTEAFF
CDR3nt: TGTGCCAGCTCTCCACCGGGACACTTAAACACTGAAGCTTTCTTT

abundance: NA
d_gene: TRBD2
v_gene: TRBV7-9
j_gene: TRBJ2-7
CDR3aa: CASSPISGGPPYEQYF
CDR3nt: TGTGCCAGCAGCCCCATCTCGGGAGGGCCTCCCTACGAGCAGTACTTC

abundance: NA
d_gene: TRBD2
v_gene: TRBV9
j_gene: TRBJ2-1
CDR3aa: CASSVEVLAGGLHQRNEQFF
CDR3nt: TGTGCCAGCAGCGTAGAGGTCTTAGCGGGAGGGCTTCATCAGAGGAATGAGCAGTTCTTC

abundance: few
d_gene: NA
v_gene: TRBV5-4
j_gene: TRBJ1-1
CDR3aa: CASSFRERNTEAFF
CDR3nt: TGTGCCAGCAGCTTCCGGGAGCGAAACACTGAAGCTTTCTTT

abundance: once
d_gene: NA
v_gene: TRBV14
j_gene: TRBJ1-5
CDR3aa: CASSQAGVGNQPQHF
CDR3nt: TGTGCCAGCAGCCAAGCCGGGGTAGGCAATCAGCCCCAGCATTTT

abundance: NA
d_gene: NA
v_gene: TRBV7-2
j_gene: TRBJ2-5
CDR3aa: CASSQYQETQYF
CDR3nt: TGTGCCAGCAGCCAGTACCAAGAGACCCAGTACTTC